This T cell receptor (beta chain) is from a study of T cells after yellow fever vaccination (dated by TCRdb to between 2018 and 2021). For the study in its entirety: The SMART-Seq v4 Ultra Low Input RNA kit was used to prepare libraries from fractions with low cell numbers. Blood samples were taken at several timepoints before and after primary and secondary immunization, and bulk PBMC replicates and cell subsets were isolated. To track T-cell clones before and after primary and booster YFV17D yellow fever vaccination, bulk TCR alpha and beta repertoires were sequenced longitudinally. Two healthy male donors, one aged 18 to 30 and one aged 30 to 40 years, made up the cohort. Beyond this particular receptor, the publication reports: The secondary T-cell response was found to be weaker but faster than the primary response, with a peak reached on day 5 rather than on day 15. A small fraction of clonotypes appeared in both the CD4 and CD8 compartments, likely as a result of convergent recombination. Computational filtering was needed because FACS-sorted repertoires could contain abundant contaminating clonotypes from the bulk population. Most clones expanded after primary vaccination were re-detected after the booster (around 96% of CD4 and approximately 89% of CD8), suggesting broad memory maintenance. Because the study included only two donors, the extent to which the findings can be generalized is limited.

TCR cDNA was made using 5'RACE template switching, a step that added a universal primer site and unique molecular identifiers. Priming for cDNA synthesis came from both the TCR alpha and TCR beta constant segments. Library amplification used two PCR steps, and the second PCR step added sample barcodes and sequencing adapters. Libraries were sequenced on Illumina HiSeq 2500 (2x100 bp) or NovaSeq (2x150 bp). The source study handled its data this way. MIGEC handled demultiplexing of reads and collapsing into UMI consensus sequences, while MiXCR performed V(D)J alignment. Using edgeR on replicate PBMC samples, clonotypes were called vaccine-responding if FDR was below 0.01 and the log2 fold change was above 5 up to day 15. Bulk clonotypes were assigned CD4 or CD8 identity according to which sequenced CD4 or CD8 repertoire held them at higher abundance. TCRdb itself trimmed the public reads at Q25 with fastp, ran MiXCR and retained productive beta chains. Merged by CDR3 protein, the rows form single entries marked with the most common genes and DNA. In this record, the V and J calls reflect TCRdb's handling and not the investigators' own analysis. Here the sample has 510,000 or so distinct CDR3 sequences; approximately 21% occur a single time. The leading ten clones occupy around 15% of the sample.

What this sample's treatment or condition label stands for: live attenuated yellow fever vaccine strain. At every blood-draw timepoint, two biological replicates of bulk PBMCs were collected. PBMCs were isolated from peripheral blood using a standard Ficoll-Paque protocol. TriZol was used to extract RNA from bulk PBMCs, from CD4 and CD8 fractions, and from dextramer-positive and dextramer-negative fractions. Trimming accounts for 3 bases at V and 5 bases at J, while the number of junction bases matched to no gene is 9. According to the germline V gene (reference sequence), CDR1 reads LNHNV and CDR2 reads YYDKDF. The CDR3 spans 16 residues, from the cysteine through the phenylalanine. Only CDR3 DNA remains: 48 bases, in frame from the first base. This clonotype appeared a few times. Its antigen is currently not known. No base quality information exists; no much larger clone differs at one position.

The chain is made from TRBV15 and TRBJ2-1, with 8 middle bases fitting TRBD1. This sequence was found in a man aged 30-40 years who received the YFV17D yellow fever vaccine. Source: PBMCs, taken 15 days after the yellow fever booster vaccination. The CDR3 reads as follows: CATSSVPGQANNEQFF. In nucleotide form, the sequence is TGTGCCACCAGCAGTGTTCCGGGACAGGCGAACAATGAGCAGTTCTTC.